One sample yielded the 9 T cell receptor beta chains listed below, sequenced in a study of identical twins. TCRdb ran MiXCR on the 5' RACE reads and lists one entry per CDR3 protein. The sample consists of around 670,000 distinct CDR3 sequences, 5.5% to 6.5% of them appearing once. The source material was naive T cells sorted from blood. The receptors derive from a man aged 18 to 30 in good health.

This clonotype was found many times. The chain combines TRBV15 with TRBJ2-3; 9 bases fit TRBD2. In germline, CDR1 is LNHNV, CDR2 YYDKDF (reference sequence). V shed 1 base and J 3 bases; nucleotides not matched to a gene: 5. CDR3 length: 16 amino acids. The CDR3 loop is CATSRGSGGRTDTQYF. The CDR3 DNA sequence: TGTGCCACCAGCAGAGGTAGCGGGGGCCGAACAGATACGCAGTATTTT.

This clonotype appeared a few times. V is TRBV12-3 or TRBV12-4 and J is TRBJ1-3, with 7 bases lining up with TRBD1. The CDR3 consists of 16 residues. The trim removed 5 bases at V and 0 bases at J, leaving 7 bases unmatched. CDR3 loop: CASSPGQANSGNTIYF. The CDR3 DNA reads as TGTGCCAGCAGTCCCGGACAGGCGAACTCTGGAAACACCATATATTTT.

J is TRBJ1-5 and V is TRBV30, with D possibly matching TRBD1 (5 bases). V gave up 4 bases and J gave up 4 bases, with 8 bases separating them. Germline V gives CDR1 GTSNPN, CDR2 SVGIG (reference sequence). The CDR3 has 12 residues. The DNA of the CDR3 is TGTGCCTGGAAAAAGGGGAATCAGCCCCAGCATTTT. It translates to CAWKKGNQPQHF.

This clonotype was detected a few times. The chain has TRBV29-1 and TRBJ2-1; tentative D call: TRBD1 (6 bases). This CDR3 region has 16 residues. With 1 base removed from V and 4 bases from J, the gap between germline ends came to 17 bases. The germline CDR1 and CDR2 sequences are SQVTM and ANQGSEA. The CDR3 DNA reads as TGCAGCGTTGAAGTCCCGGGACAAGGGGTTTACAATGAGCAGTTCTTC. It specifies CSVEVPGQGVYNEQFF.

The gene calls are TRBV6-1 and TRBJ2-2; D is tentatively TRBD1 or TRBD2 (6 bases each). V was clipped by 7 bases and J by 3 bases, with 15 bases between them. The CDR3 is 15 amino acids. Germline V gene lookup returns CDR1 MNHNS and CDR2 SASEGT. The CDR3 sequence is CASTGAVKYTGELFF. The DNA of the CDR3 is TGTGCCAGCACGGGGGCCGTTAAGTACACCGGGGAGCTGTTTTTT.

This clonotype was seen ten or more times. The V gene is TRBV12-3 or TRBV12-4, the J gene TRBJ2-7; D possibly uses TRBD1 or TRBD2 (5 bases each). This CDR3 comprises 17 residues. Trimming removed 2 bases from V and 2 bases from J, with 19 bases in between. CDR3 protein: CASSLSRGVRGPYEQYF. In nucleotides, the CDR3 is TGTGCCAGCAGTTTAAGTCGAGGGGTACGAGGGCCCTACGAGCAGTACTTC.

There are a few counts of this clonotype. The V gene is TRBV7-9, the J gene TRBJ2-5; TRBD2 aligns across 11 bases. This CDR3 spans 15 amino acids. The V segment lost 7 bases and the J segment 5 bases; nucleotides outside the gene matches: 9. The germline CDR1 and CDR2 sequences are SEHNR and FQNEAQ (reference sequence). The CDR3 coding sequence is TGTGCCAGCACCGTACTAGCGGGAGATTCGGAGACCCAGTACTTC. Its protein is CASTVLAGDSETQYF.

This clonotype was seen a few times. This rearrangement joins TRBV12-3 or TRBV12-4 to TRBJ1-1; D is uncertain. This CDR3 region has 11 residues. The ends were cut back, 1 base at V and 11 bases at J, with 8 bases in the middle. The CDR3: CASSLGGYAFF. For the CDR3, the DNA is TGTGCCAGCAGTTTAGGCGGTTACGCTTTCTTT.

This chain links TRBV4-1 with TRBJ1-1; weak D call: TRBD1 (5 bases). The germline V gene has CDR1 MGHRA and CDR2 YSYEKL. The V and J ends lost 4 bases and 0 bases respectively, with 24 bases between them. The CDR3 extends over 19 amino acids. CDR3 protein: CASSLILVGPRGMNTEAFF. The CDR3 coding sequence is TGCGCCAGCAGCCTAATACTTGTGGGGCCCCGCGGGATGAACACTGAAGCTTTCTTT.